This T cell receptor (beta chain) was obtained from a study of blood T cell repertoires in COVID-19. Study information: Donors in the United States, Italy and Spain gave samples during acute or convalescent COVID-19.

Enrollees, about 18 to 89 years old, lived in 24 US areas. Participants' own reports of clinical history determined their cohort assignment. This clone was detected a few times. V was clipped by 6 bases and J by 9 bases, with 15 bases between them. The CDR3 length is 13 residues. Germline CDR1 and CDR2: SQVTM and ANQGSEA. Source study methods: Amplification from reference gene primers served as the basis for estimated nucleated cell counts. The assay was immunoSEQ multiplex PCR, and TCRdb's table has in-frame clones only and misses some. The V and J calls and the clone size are those of that table, but D and trimming were determined from the DNA. The top ten hold roughly 6% of the sample, which has roughly 170,000 clones, over 75% seen once.

The sequence was collected from a woman in her forties with acute COVID-19. Source material: PBMCs or T cells enriched from blood (not recorded which). This chain uses TRBV29-1 with TRBJ1-6; D is perhaps TRBD1 (5 bases). CDR3 bases: TGCAGCGTAAAGGGGTCGCCGGGTTCACCCCTCCACTTT. It encodes CSVKGSPGSPLHF.